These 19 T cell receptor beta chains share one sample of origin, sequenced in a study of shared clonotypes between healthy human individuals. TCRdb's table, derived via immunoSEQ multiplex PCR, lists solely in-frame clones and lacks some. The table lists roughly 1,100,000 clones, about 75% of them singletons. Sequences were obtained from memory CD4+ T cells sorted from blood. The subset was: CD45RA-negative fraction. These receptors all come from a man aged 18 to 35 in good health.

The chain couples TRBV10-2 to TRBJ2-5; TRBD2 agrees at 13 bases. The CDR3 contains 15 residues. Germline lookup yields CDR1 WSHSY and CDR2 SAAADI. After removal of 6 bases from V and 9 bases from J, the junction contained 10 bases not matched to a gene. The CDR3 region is CASSPGLAGLSAQYF. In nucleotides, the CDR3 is TGCGCCAGCAGCCCGGGACTAGCGGGGTTATCGGCCCAGTACTTC.

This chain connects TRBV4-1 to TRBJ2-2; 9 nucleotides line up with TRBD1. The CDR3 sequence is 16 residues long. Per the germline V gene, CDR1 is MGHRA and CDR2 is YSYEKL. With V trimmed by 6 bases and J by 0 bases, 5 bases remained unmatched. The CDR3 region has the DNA TGCGCCAGCAGTCGGGGACAGGGCGCGAACACCGGGGAGCTGTTTTTT. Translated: CASSRGQGANTGELFF.

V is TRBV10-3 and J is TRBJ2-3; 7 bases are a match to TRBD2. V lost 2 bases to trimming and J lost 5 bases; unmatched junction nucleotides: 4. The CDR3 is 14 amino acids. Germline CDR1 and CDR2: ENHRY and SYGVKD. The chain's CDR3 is CAISEMIAGDTQYF. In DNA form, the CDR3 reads TGTGCCATCAGTGAGATGATAGCGGGAGATACGCAGTATTTT.

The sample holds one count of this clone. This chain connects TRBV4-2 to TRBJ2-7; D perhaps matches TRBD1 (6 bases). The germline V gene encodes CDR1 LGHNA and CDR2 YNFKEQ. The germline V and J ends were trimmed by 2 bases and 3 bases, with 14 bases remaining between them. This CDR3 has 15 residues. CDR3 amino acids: CASSQSADSLYEQYF. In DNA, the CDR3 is TGTGCCAGCAGCCAAAGCGCGGACAGCCTCTACGAGCAGTACTTC.

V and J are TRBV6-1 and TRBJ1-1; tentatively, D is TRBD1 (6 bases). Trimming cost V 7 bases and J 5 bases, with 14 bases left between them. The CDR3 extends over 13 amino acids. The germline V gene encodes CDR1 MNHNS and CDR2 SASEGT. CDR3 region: CASIQGLGTEAFF. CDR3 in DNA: TGTGCCAGCATTCAGGGGCTTGGAACTGAAGCTTTCTTT.

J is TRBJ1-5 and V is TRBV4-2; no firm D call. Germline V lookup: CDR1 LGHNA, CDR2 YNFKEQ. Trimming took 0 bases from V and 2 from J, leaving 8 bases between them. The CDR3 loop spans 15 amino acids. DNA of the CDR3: TGTGCCAGCAGCCAAGAGGGGTATGGCAATCAGCCCCAGCATTTT. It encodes CASSQEGYGNQPQHF.

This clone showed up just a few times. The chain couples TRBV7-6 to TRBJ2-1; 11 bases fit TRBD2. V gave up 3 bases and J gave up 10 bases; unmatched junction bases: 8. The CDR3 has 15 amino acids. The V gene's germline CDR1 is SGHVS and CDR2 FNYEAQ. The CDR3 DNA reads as TGTGCCAGCAGCTTTATGGGGACTAGCGGTGGGGAGCAGTTCTTC. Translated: CASSFMGTSGGEQFF.

The CDR3 is CASSARPGQNTEAFF. In nucleotides, the CDR3 is TGTGCCAGCAGCGCGCGACCCGGACAGAACACTGAAGCTTTCTTT. The gene calls are TRBV7-6 and TRBJ1-1; weak D call: TRBD1 (5 bases). The CDR3 covers 15 residues. V gave up 5 bases and J gave up 1 base, with 14 bases separating them. Germline CDR1 SGHVS, CDR2 FNYEAQ. The full variable domain, with the rest looked up from reference TRBV7-6 and TRBJ1-1, is GAGVSQSPRYKVTKRGQDVALRCDPISGHVSLYWYRQALGQGPEFLTYFNYEAQQDKSGLPNDRFSAERPEGSISTLTIQRTEQRDSAMYRCASSARPGQNTEAFFGQGTRLTVV.

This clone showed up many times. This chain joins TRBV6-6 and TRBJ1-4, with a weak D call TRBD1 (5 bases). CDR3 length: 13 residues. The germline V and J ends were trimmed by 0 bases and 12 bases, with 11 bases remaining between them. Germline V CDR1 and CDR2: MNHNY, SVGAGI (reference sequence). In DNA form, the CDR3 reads TGTGCCAGCAGTTACTCGGGAGGGGAGGAACTGTTTTTT. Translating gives CASSYSGGEELFF.

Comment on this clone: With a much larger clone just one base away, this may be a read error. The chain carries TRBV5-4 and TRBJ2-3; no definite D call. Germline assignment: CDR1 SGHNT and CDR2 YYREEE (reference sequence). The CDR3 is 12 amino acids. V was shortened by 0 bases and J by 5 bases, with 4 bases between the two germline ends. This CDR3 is CASSLAKDTQYF. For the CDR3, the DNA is TGTGCCAGCAGCTTGGCCAAAGATACGCAGTATTTT.

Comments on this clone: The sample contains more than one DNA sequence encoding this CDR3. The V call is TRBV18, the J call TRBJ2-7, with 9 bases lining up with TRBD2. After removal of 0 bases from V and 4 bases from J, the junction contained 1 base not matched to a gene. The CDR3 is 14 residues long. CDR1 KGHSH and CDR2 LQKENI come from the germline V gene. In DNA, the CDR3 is TGTGCCAGCTCACCACCTAGCGGGAGTTACGAGCAGTACTTC. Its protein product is CASSPPSGSYEQYF.

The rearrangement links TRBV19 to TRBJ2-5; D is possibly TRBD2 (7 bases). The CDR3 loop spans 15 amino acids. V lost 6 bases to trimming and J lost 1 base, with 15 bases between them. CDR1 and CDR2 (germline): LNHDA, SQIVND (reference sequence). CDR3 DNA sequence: TGTGCCAGTAGCCCCGGGGGGACACTCCAAGAGACCCAGTACTTC. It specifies CASSPGGTLQETQYF.

The CDR3 is CASSLADRGPSPLHF. Here the CDR3 DNA reads TGTGCCAGCAGCTTAGCCGACAGGGGACCATCACCCCTCCACTTT. V gene TRBV11-2 combines with J gene TRBJ1-6, with 8 bases matching TRBD1. J lost 10 bases, V lost 1 base, and 6 bases had no gene match. The V gene's germline CDR1 is SGHAT and CDR2 FQNNGV. The CDR3 length is 15 residues.

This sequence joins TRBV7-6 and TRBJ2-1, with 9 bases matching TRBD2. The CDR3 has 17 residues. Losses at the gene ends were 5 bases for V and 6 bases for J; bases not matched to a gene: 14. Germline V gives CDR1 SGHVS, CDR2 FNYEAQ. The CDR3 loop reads CASSLPYRREGFNEQFF. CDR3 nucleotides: TGTGCCAGCAGCCTCCCCTACCGGCGGGAGGGATTCAATGAGCAGTTCTTC. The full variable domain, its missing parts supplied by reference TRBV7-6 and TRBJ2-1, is GAGVSQSPRYKVTKRGQDVALRCDPISGHVSLYWYRQALGQGPEFLTYFNYEAQQDKSGLPNDRFSAERPEGSISTLTIQRTEQRDSAMYRCASSLPYRREGFNEQFFGPGTRLTVL.

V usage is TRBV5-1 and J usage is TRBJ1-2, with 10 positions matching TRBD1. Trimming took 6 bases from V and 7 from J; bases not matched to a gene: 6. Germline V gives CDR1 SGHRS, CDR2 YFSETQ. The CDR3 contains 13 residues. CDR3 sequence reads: CASTTGQGFGYTF. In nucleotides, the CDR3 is TGCGCCAGCACGACGGGACAGGGGTTTGGCTACACCTTC. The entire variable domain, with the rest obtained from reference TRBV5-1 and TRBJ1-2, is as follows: KAGVTQTPRYLIKTRGQQVTLSCSPISGHRSVSWYQQTPGQGLQFLFEYFSETQRNKGNFPGRFSGRQFSNSRSEMNVSTLELGDSALYLCASTTGQGFGYTFGSGTRLTVV.

The DNA for the CDR3 is TGTGCCAGTAGTGCAGCAAGGGGCGGCACTGAAGCTTTCTTT. Translated: CASSAARGGTEAFF. This chain joins TRBV19 and TRBJ1-1; tentatively, D is TRBD1 (5 bases). CDR3 length: 14 residues. V lost 5 bases and J lost 4, with 14 bases in between. From germline, CDR1 is LNHDA and CDR2 SQIVND (reference sequence).

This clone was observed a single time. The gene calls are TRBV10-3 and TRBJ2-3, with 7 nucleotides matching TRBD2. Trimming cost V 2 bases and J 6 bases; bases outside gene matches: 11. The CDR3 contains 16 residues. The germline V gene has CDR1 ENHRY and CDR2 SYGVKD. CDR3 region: CAISEDLGGWKDTQYF. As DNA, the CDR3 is TGTGCCATCAGTGAGGACCTGGGGGGGTGGAAGGATACGCAGTATTTT.

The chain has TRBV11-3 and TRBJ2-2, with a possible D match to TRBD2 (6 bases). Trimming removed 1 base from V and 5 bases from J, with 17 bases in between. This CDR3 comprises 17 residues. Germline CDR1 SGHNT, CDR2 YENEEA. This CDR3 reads CASSLAPLGGGTGELFF. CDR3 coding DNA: TGTGCCAGCAGCTTAGCCCCTCTAGGAGGAGGGACCGGGGAGCTGTTTTTT.

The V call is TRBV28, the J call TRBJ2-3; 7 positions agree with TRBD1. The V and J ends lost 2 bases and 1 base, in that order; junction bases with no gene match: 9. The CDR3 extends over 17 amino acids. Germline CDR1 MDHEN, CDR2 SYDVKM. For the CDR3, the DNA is TGTGCCAGCAGTTTAGCCGGACAGGCACTAGGCACAGATACGCAGTATTTT. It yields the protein CASSLAGQALGTDTQYF.